These T cell receptor beta chains were read from a single sample in a study of post-analysis software for immune sequencing data. TCRdb ran MiXCR on the PCR reads and lists one entry per CDR3 protein. Among about 770,000 distinct CDR3 sequences listed, about 45% were seen once. Sequences were obtained from blood. The receptors were gathered from a girl aged 5-17 years with multiple sclerosis. Each CDR3 is given without its conserved first and last residue. Fields, in order: clone size, V gene, CDR3 protein. Only some rows state a clone size, as once, few, many or a class for expanded clones.

size: .; V: TRBV20-1; CDR3: SAWTGANQPQH
size: few; V: TRBV29-1; CDR3: SVVGRGHPRDTQY
size: .; V: TRBV7-2; CDR3: ASSLVGRKNTEAF
size: .; V: TRBV7-3; CDR3: ASSLKGDRSYEQY
size: .; V: TRBV7-2; CDR3: ASTFLRNTEAF
size: few; V: TRBV9; CDR3: ASSARSGGQGASKNIQY
size: .; V: TRBV10-3; CDR3: AISELRDPIDYEQY
size: few; V: TRBV7-9; CDR3: ASSLADLAESSYNEQF
size: .; V: TRBV5-1; CDR3: ASSPPTSGRAASTDTQY
size: .; V: TRBV12-3/TRBV12-4; CDR3: ASTRGTGGLLQQY
size: .; V: TRBV27; CDR3: ASSSPTRRNEQF
size: .; V: TRBV10-3; CDR3: AIRGDISYEQY
size: .; V: TRBV5-6; CDR3: ASSAGRAYGETQY
size: once; V: TRBV27; CDR3: ASSYSTIDGTNWGNEQF
size: few; V: TRBV7-8; CDR3: ASSLEGFPDEQY
size: .; V: TRBV3-1; CDR3: ASSRTETYEQY
size: .; V: TRBV6-5; CDR3: ASSYGTSYTQY
size: .; V: TRBV12-3/TRBV12-4; CDR3: ASSFPRRGSSYNSPLH
size: .; V: TRBV5-5; CDR3: ASSLRREKVETQY
size: once; V: TRBV20-1; CDR3: SAQRGSGRHGQF
size: .; V: TRBV4-3; CDR3: ASSQDRVAGAQETQY
size: few; V: TRBV6-6; CDR3: ASSYVDETQY
size: few; V: TRBV12-3/TRBV12-4; CDR3: ASTRTSGANVLT
size: few; V: TRBV10-2; CDR3: ASSEVATQY